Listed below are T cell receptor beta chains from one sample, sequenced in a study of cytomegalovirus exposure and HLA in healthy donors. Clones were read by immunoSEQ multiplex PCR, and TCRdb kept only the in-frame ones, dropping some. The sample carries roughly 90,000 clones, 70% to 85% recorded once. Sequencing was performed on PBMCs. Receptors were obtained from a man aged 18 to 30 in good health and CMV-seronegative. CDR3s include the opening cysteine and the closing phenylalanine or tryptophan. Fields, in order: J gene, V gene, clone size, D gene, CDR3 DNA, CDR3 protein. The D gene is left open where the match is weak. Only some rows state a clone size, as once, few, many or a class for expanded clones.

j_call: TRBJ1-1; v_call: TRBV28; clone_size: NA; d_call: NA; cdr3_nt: TGTGCCAGCTGGTGGAGGAGCACTGAAGCTTTCTTT; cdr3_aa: CASWWRSTEAFF
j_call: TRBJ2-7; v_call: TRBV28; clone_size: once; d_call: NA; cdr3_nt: TGTGCCAGCAGAGGCGCGGGACCCCTCTCCTACGAGCAGTACTTC; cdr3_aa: CASRGAGPLSYEQYF
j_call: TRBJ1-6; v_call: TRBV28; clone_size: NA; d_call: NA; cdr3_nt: TGTGCCAGCCAGGGGACACAGAATTCACCCCTCCACTTT; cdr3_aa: CASQGTQNSPLHF
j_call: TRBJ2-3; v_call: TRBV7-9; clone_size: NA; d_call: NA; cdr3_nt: TGTGCCAGCCTCGGGCAGGGAAACACAGATACGCAGTATTTT; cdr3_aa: CASLGQGNTDTQYF
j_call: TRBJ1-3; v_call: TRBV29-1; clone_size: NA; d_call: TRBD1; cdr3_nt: TGCAGCGTTCGACCAGGGGGCTCTGGAAACACCATATATTTT; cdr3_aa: CSVRPGGSGNTIYF
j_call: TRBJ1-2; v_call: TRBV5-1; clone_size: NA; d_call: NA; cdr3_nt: TGCGCCAGCAGCCACGGACAGAGTATTAACTATGGCTACACCTTC; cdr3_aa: CASSHGQSINYGYTF
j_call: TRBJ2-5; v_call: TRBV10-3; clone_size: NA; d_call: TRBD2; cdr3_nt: TGTGCCATCAGTGCACTAGCGGGAGGGCCTGGGGAGACCCAGTACTTC; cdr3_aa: CAISALAGGPGETQYF
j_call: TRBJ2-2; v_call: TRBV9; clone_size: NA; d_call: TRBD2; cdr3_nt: TGTGCCAGCAGCGTAGCACTAGCGGGGTCCAACACCGGGGAGCTGTTTTTT; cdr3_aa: CASSVALAGSNTGELFF
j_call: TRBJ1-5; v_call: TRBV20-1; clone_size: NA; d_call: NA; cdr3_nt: TGCAGTGCTAGAGATTTCCGGCCCCAGCATTTT; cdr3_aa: CSARDFRPQHF
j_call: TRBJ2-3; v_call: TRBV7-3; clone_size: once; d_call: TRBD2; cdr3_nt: TGTGCCAGCAGGACGATAGCGGGAAACACAGATACGCAGTATTTT; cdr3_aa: CASRTIAGNTDTQYF
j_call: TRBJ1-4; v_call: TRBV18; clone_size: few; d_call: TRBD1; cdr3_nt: TGTGCCAGCTCACTTCGACAGGGCGGTGAAAAACTGTTTTTT; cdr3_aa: CASSLRQGGEKLFF
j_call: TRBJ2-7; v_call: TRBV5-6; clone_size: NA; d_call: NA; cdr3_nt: TGTGCCAGCAGCTTGGGGGCTTACGAGCAGTACTTC; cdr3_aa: CASSLGAYEQYF
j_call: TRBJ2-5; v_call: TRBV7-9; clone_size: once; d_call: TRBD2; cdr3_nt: TGTGCCAGCAGCTACGGACTAGCGGCAATATATAGAGAGACCCAGTACTTC; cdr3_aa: CASSYGLAAIYRETQYF
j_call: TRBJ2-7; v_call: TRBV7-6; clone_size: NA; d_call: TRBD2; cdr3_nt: TGTGCCAGCAGCTTAGGTGGGACTAGCGAATACGAGCAGTACTTC; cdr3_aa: CASSLGGTSEYEQYF
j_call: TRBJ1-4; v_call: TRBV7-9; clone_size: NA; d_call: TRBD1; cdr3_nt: TGTGCCAGCAGCTCAAAGGGGGCGACCAATGAAAAACTGTTTTTT; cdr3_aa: CASSSKGATNEKLFF
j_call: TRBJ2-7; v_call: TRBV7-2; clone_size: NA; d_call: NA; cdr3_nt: TGTGCCAGCAGCCTAAGACACCTCTACGAGCAGTACTTC; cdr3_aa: CASSLRHLYEQYF
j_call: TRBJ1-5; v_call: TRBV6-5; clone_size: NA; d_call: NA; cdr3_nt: TGTGCCAGCCGAGAGGGTTTAAGCAATCAGCCCCAGCATTTT; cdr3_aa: CASREGLSNQPQHF
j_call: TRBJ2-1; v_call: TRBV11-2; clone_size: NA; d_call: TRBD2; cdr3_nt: TGTGCCAGCAGCTTTAGCGGGAGGAATGAGCAGTTCTTC; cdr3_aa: CASSFSGRNEQFF
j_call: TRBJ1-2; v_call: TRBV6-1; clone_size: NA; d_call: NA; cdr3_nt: TGTGCCAGCAGTCTAGTTTTCGGCTACACCTTC; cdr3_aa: CASSLVFGYTF
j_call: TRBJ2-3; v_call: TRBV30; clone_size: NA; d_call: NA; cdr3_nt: TGTGCCTGGAGTGTGCGCGGCGATACGCAGTATTTT; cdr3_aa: CAWSVRGDTQYF
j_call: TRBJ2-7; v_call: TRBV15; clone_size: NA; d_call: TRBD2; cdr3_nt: TGTGCCACCAGCAGCTTAGGACTAGCGAACCGGGAGCAGTACTTC; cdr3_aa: CATSSLGLANREQYF
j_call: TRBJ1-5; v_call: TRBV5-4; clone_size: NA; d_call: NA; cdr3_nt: TGTGCCAGCAGCTTCTCCGGGGGGCAGGAGCCCCAGCATTTT; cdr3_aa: CASSFSGGQEPQHF
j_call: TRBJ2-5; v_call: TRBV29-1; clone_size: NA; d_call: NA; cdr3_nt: TGCAGCGTCAATCAGGGAGGAGAAGAGACCCAGTACTTC; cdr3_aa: CSVNQGGEETQYF